Following are 22 T cell receptor beta chains from one sample sequenced in a study of CD4 T cells in relation to SARS-CoV-2 and coronaviruses. The protocol was immunoSEQ multiplex PCR, while the TCRdb copy is restricted to in-frame clones and leaves out a portion. The data contain around 30,000 clones, around 76% of them singletons. Their recognized antigens are unknown. The sample was memory CD4+ T cells from PBMCs, cultured in vitro. The receptor source for this set is an adult with COVID-19.

In its sample, this clone was seen once. V usage is TRBV12-3 or TRBV12-4 and J usage is TRBJ2-7, with 7 bases identical to TRBD1. The CDR3 is 12 amino acids. The V segment lost 8 bases and the J segment 2 bases; nucleotides outside the gene matches: 3. The CDR3 DNA reads TGTGCCAGCGCCCAGGGGGCCTACGAGCAGTACTTC. It yields the protein CASAQGAYEQYF.

The sample holds one count of this clone. The V gene is TRBV30, the J gene TRBJ2-5; a possible D gene is TRBD1 (6 bases). V lost 3 bases, J lost 1 base, and 27 bases lay in between. Germline CDR1 GTSNPN, CDR2 SVGIG (reference sequence). CDR3 size: 19 residues. The CDR3 DNA follows: TGTGCCTGGAGCGCCCTACGAACAACCGAAACAGGGCTCCAAGAGACCCAGTACTTC. As protein: CAWSALRTTETGLQETQYF.

The count of this clone is one. This chain links TRBV11-2 with TRBJ2-2; D unresolved. CDR1 and CDR2 (germline): SGHAT, FQNNGV. The CDR3 loop spans 15 amino acids. The V gene lost 5 bases and the J gene lost 5 bases, with 15 bases spanning the gap. This CDR3 is CASSTTASRTGELFF. As DNA, the CDR3 is TGTGCCAGCAGCACCACGGCCTCGAGGACCGGGGAGCTGTTTTTT.

The chain links TRBV3-1 (or the pseudogene TRBV3-2) to TRBJ2-5; D is undetermined. Germline V lookup: CDR1 LGHDT, CDR2 YNNKEL (reference sequence). The CDR3 spans 13 residues. V lost 0 bases, J lost 6 bases, and 8 bases lay in between. As DNA, the CDR3 is TGTGCCAGCAGCCAAGATCCGCCCCAGACCCAGTACTTC. This gives the protein CASSQDPPQTQYF.

V usage is TRBV18 and J usage is TRBJ2-7, with 11 bases lining up with TRBD1. There are 17 residues in the CDR3. Germline V gene sequence: CDR1 KGHSH, CDR2 LQKENI. V was clipped by 2 bases and J by 2 bases; unmatched bases: 8. The CDR3: CASSPKRRDRGTYEQYF. In DNA, the CDR3 is TGTGCCAGCTCACCAAAAAGGAGGGACAGGGGGACCTACGAGCAGTACTTC.

This chain uses TRBV15 with TRBJ2-6; D ambiguous. The germline V and J ends were trimmed by 3 bases and 1 base, with 10 bases remaining between them. Germline V gene data show CDR1 as LNHNV and CDR2 as YYDKDF (reference sequence). This CDR3 contains 16 residues. The DNA for the CDR3 is TGTGCCACCAGCAGTGGGGTGAGATCTGGGGCCAACGTCCTGACTTTC. Translating it yields CATSSGVRSGANVLTF.

The chain is built from TRBV28 and TRBJ1-2; 7 bases fit TRBD1. Trimming took 3 bases from V and 8 from J; bases not matched to a gene: 6. The CDR3 is 13 amino acids. Germline loops: CDR1 MDHEN, CDR2 SYDVKM. The DNA for the CDR3 is TGTGCCAGCAGTTTGGTGACAGGGAACGGCTACACCTTC. Translation: CASSLVTGNGYTF.

The chain has TRBV2 and TRBJ2-7, with a weak D call TRBD2 (5 bases). The V and J ends lost 5 bases and 5 bases respectively, with 16 bases between them. The CDR3 loop spans 14 amino acids. Germline V gene lookup returns CDR1 SNHLY and CDR2 FYNNEI. For the CDR3, the DNA is TGTGCCAGCAGTTGGGGAGACTCCCGCCACGAGCAGTACTTC. It encodes CASSWGDSRHEQYF.

The chain joins TRBV5-1 to TRBJ1-2, with 7 bases lining up with TRBD1. Trimming at V came to 3 bases and at J to 0 bases, leaving 5 bases not matched to a gene. This CDR3 comprises 15 residues. Germline lookup yields CDR1 SGHRS and CDR2 YFSETQ. The CDR3 loop reads CASSWGQGANYGYTF. CDR3 nucleotide sequence: TGCGCCAGCAGCTGGGGGCAGGGGGCTAACTATGGCTACACCTTC.

This chain connects TRBV16 to TRBJ1-3; perhaps TRBD1 as D (6 bases). Germline V gene lookup returns CDR1 KGHSY and CDR2 FQNENV. Trimming shortened V by 1 base and J by 2 bases, and 12 bases separated the two germline ends. CDR3 length equals 16 residues. CDR3 sequence (DNA): TGTGCCAGCAGCCAATTAACCGGGACAACTGGAAACACCATATATTTT. Protein sequence: CASSQLTGTTGNTIYF. The whole variable domain, filled in from reference TRBV16 and TRBJ1-3, reads GEEVAQTPKHLVRGEGQKAKLYCAPIKGHSYVFWYQQVLKNEFKFLISFQNENVFDETGMPKERFSAKCLPNSPCSLEIQATKLEDSAVYFCASSQLTGTTGNTIYFGEGSWLTVV.

The sample holds a few counts of this clone. The rearrangement links TRBV6-5 to TRBJ1-6, with D hard to call. The CDR3 spans 14 residues. Trimming left V 9 bases short and J 5 bases short, with 14 bases between. The germline gives CDR1 MNHEY, CDR2 SVGAGI. The CDR3 DNA sequence: TGTGCCAGTAATACCGCCGGGAATAATTCACCCCTCCACTTT. Translation: CASNTAGNNSPLHF.

V gene TRBV9 combines with J gene TRBJ1-5; D ambiguous. This CDR3 has 14 residues. Germline CDR1 is SGDLS and CDR2 is YYNGEE. Deletions cut 3 bases from V and 4 bases from J, with 11 bases between. The CDR3 bases are TGTGCCAGCAGCGCGGACCGGGGAAATCAGCCCCAGCATTTT. Encoded protein: CASSADRGNQPQHF.

The CDR3 loop reads CASSLGLAGTYEQYF. The CDR3 nucleotides read TGTGCCAGCAGCTTAGGGCTAGCGGGTACCTACGAGCAGTACTTC. The chain couples TRBV7-2 to TRBJ2-7; TRBD2 matches 8 bases. Trimming at V came to 1 base and at J to 2 bases, leaving 4 bases not matched to a gene. The CDR3 has 15 amino acids. Germline CDR1 is SGHTA and CDR2 is FQGNSA.

J is TRBJ2-1 and V is TRBV5-4; 11 bases map to TRBD2. The CDR3 is 16 amino acids. The ends lost 4 bases at V and 4 bases at J; junction bases unmatched: 7. Per germline, CDR1 SGHNT and CDR2 YYREEE (reference sequence). The CDR3 DNA sequence: TGTGCCAGCAGCACCTCCGGGACTAGCGGATACAATGAGCAGTTCTTC. Translated, it gives CASSTSGTSGYNEQFF.

J is TRBJ2-3 and V is TRBV6-6, with no clear D. This CDR3 region has 15 residues. The germline V gene has CDR1 MNHNY and CDR2 SVGAGI (reference sequence). With 7 bases removed from V and 0 bases from J, the gap between germline ends came to 14 bases. CDR3 sequence (DNA): TGTGCCAGCAACCAAAGGCGTGATAGCACAGATACGCAGTATTTT. Encoded protein: CASNQRRDSTDTQYF.

DNA for the CDR3: TGTGCCAGCAGCTTAGGGTTCTCTGGGGCCAACGTCCTGACTTTC. It codes for CASSLGFSGANVLTF. This sequence joins TRBV7-2 and TRBJ2-6; D not certain. The CDR3 covers 15 residues. In germline, CDR1 is SGHTA, CDR2 FQGNSA. V gave up 1 base and J gave up 0 bases, with 4 bases separating them.

This chain uses TRBV11-2 with TRBJ2-3; D call uncertain. With 3 bases removed from V and 2 bases from J, the gap between germline ends came to 12 bases. The CDR3 consists of 15 residues. Per germline, CDR1 SGHAT and CDR2 FQNNGV. In nucleotides, the CDR3 is TGTGCCAGCAGCTTGTTCAGCAGTCACACAGATACGCAGTATTTT. Residues: CASSLFSSHTDTQYF.

The chain has TRBV28 and TRBJ2-5, with 8 bases that match TRBD2. The V gene end was trimmed by 10 bases and the J gene end by 5 bases; junction bases not matched to a gene: 15. This CDR3 has 15 residues. CDR1 and CDR2 (germline): MDHEN, SYDVKM. This CDR3 is CAIQAQSGSWETQYF. Written as DNA, the CDR3 is TGTGCCATCCAGGCGCAGAGCGGGAGTTGGGAGACCCAGTACTTC.

V usage is TRBV2 and J usage is TRBJ2-7, with 7 nucleotides matching TRBD2. The trim removed 4 bases at V and 2 bases at J, leaving 11 bases unmatched. The CDR3 is made up of 16 amino acids. Germline assignment: CDR1 SNHLY and CDR2 FYNNEI. This CDR3 is CASSGHKSGTTYEQYF. The CDR3 DNA reads as TGTGCCAGCAGTGGTCATAAATCCGGGACTACCTACGAGCAGTACTTC.

This clone was detected only a few times. The chain couples TRBV14 to TRBJ2-1; D is undetermined. In germline, CDR1 is SGHDN, CDR2 FVKESK. CDR3 size: 11 residues. V lost 1 base to trimming and J lost 15 bases, with 10 bases between them. The CDR3 region has the DNA TGTGCCAGCAGCCAAGTCGGTTCGTGGTTCTTC. Translating it yields CASSQVGSWFF.

The V and J genes are TRBV11-2 and TRBJ2-7; tentatively, D is TRBD1 (5 bases). Trimming left V 4 bases short and J 5 bases short, with 12 bases between. Per the germline V gene, CDR1 is SGHAT and CDR2 is FQNNGV. CDR3 length equals 13 residues. CDR3 protein: CASSSDLGDEQYF. The CDR3 DNA follows: TGTGCCAGCAGCTCTGATTTAGGGGACGAGCAGTACTTC.

The V call is TRBV11-2, the J call TRBJ1-1; unclear D gene. The CDR3 contains 17 residues. Germline CDR1 and CDR2: SGHAT and FQNNGV. The V and J ends lost 1 base and 0 bases respectively, with 15 bases between them. The DNA for the CDR3 is TGTGCCAGCAGCTTAGGTCTAGGACGGCATGTGAACACTGAAGCTTTCTTT. Its translation: CASSLGLGRHVNTEAFF.